A single sample gave rise to the 30 T cell receptor beta chains below, sequenced in a study of blood T cell repertoires in COVID-19. Measured with immunoSEQ multiplex PCR; TCRdb has only the in-frame clones, and not every one. The sample includes hundreds of thousands of clones, approximately 92% of them seen just once. The sequenced material came from peripheral blood. These receptors all stem from a man between 18 and 35 years old with COVID-19, enrolled during active disease.

The rearrangement links TRBV11-3 to TRBJ2-4, with 7 bases lining up with TRBD2. The germline gives CDR1 SGHNT, CDR2 YENEEA. This CDR3 is built from 17 residues. Germline trimming cut 2 bases from V and 1 base from J; bases unmatched to any gene: 8. The CDR3 bases are TGTGCCAGCAGCTTACTATTCGGGAGGATGGCCAAAAACATTCAGTACTTC. Its translation is CASSLLFGRMAKNIQYF.

This clone was seen a single time. V usage is TRBV24-1 and J usage is TRBJ2-1; D possibly corresponds to TRBD2 (5 bases). Trimming took off 4 bases at V and 6 bases at J, with 12 bases between the two ends. The CDR3 consists of 14 residues. Germline assignment: CDR1 KGHDR and CDR2 SFDVKD. The CDR3 sequence: CATSDRRGLNEQFF. DNA for the CDR3: TGTGCCACCAGTGACCGACGTGGACTCAATGAGCAGTTCTTC.

The J gene is TRBJ2-1, the V gene TRBV7-6; a possible D gene is TRBD1 (5 bases). Trimming shortened V by 5 bases and J by 8 bases, and 13 bases separated the two germline ends. This CDR3 region has 13 residues. Germline V gives CDR1 SGHVS, CDR2 FNYEAQ. CDR3 protein: CASSKGSGHEQFF. As DNA, the CDR3 is TGTGCCAGCAGCAAAGGGTCAGGGCATGAGCAGTTCTTC.

The chain is built from TRBV7-9 and TRBJ2-1, with 9 bases identical to TRBD2. CDR1 SEHNR and CDR2 FQNEAQ come from the germline V gene (reference sequence). V was pared by 5 bases and J by 9 bases, with 11 bases of the junction left unmatched. The CDR3 length is 15 residues. The CDR3 spells CASSPLGGGEGEQFF. The CDR3 DNA follows: TGTGCCAGCAGCCCCCTGGGCGGGGGGGAGGGTGAGCAGTTCTTC.

The chain recombines TRBV6-2 or TRBV6-3 with TRBJ2-7, with D possibly being TRBD2 (5 bases). Per the germline V gene, CDR1 is MNHEY and CDR2 is SVGEGT. This CDR3 is built from 12 residues. Trimming cost V 2 bases and J 5 bases, with 7 bases left between them. As DNA, the CDR3 is TGTGCCAGCAGTTACGGGCGGGACGAGCAGTACTTC. It encodes CASSYGRDEQYF.

The chain joins TRBV24-1 to TRBJ1-5, with TRBD1 identical over 7 bases. V shed 0 bases, J shed 6 bases, and the junction held 1 base outside the gene matches. Germline V CDR1 and CDR2: KGHDR, SFDVKD. The CDR3 sequence is 14 residues long. Written as DNA, the CDR3 is TGTGCCACCAGTGATTTGGACAGGGCTCAGCCCCAGCATTTT. This encodes CATSDLDRAQPQHF.

The chain has TRBV13 and TRBJ2-3; 13 bases map to TRBD2. This CDR3 has 13 amino acids. Germline CDR1 reads PRHDT; CDR2 reads FYEKMQ (reference sequence). Trimming removed 6 bases from V and 6 bases from J; junction bases left unmatched: 0. CDR3 protein: CASRGLAGDTQYF. Here the CDR3 DNA reads TGTGCCAGCAGGGGACTAGCGGGGGATACGCAGTATTTT.

The chain uses TRBV5-6 and TRBJ1-1; TRBD1 might be the D (6 bases). The CDR3 is 15 amino acids. Between the trimmed V and J ends, which lost 0 bases and 2 bases, there was a span of 11 bases. Germline V gene lookup returns CDR1 SGHDT and CDR2 YYEEEE. This CDR3 reads CASSLGTVRNTEAFF. CDR3 DNA sequence: TGTGCCAGCAGCTTGGGGACAGTCCGAAACACTGAAGCTTTCTTT.

J is TRBJ2-1 and V is TRBV2; D call uncertain. V lost 2 bases to trimming and J lost 0 bases, with 14 bases between them. This CDR3 comprises 17 residues. In germline, CDR1 is SNHLY, CDR2 FYNNEI. The CDR3: CASSESRPESSYNEQFF. The CDR3 bases are TGTGCCAGCAGTGAATCCCGACCGGAGAGCTCCTACAATGAGCAGTTCTTC.

The chain carries TRBV28 and TRBJ2-7, with D perhaps matching TRBD2 (5 bases). The germline CDR1 and CDR2 sequences are MDHEN and SYDVKM. This CDR3 spans 14 amino acids. Trimming stripped 4 bases from V and 9 bases from J, with 19 bases between. The CDR3 coding sequence is TGTGCCAGCAGTTCGCAAGCGGCGCGCTATGGGCAGTACTTC. This translates into CASSSQAARYGQYF.

The rearrangement joins TRBV4-1 to TRBJ1-5; possible D gene TRBD1, 6 bases. Germline V CDR1 and CDR2: MGHRA, YSYEKL. CDR3 length equals 18 residues. The germline V and J ends were trimmed by 0 bases and 0 bases, with 15 bases remaining between them. The CDR3 region has the DNA TGCGCCAGCAGCCAAGATCCCCGCGAGGGGGTTAGCAATCAGCCCCAGCATTTT. This sequence encodes CASSQDPREGVSNQPQHF.

The chain recombines TRBV6-1 with TRBJ2-7; D is possibly TRBD2 (6 bases). The germline CDR1 and CDR2 sequences are MNHNS and SASEGT. This CDR3 is built from 16 residues. The V gene lost 3 bases and the J gene lost 0 bases, with 15 bases spanning the gap. The CDR3 loop reads CASSDRRLVVSYEQYF. The CDR3 DNA is TGTGCCAGCAGTGATAGGCGACTAGTAGTCTCCTACGAGCAGTACTTC.

V is TRBV7-3 and J is TRBJ2-1; 15 bases agree with TRBD2. CDR3 length: 15 amino acids. Germline loops: CDR1 SGHTA, CDR2 FQGTGA. V lost 5 bases, J lost 8 bases, and 4 bases stayed unmatched. In nucleotides, the CDR3 is TGTGCCAGCAGCAAGGGACTAGCGGGAGGAGATGAGCAGTTCTTC. Its translation: CASSKGLAGGDEQFF.

Details on this clone: Other DNA sequences from this sample encode an identical CDR3 as well. The genes are TRBV5-1 and TRBJ2-3; no clear D gene. Trimming took off 4 bases at V and 6 bases at J, with 12 bases between the two ends. Per the germline V gene, CDR1 is SGHRS and CDR2 is YFSETQ. This CDR3 has 13 residues. CDR3 residues: CASSLNRGDTQYF. The CDR3 DNA sequence: TGCGCCAGCAGCCTGAACCGCGGCGATACGCAGTATTTT.

The V and J genes are TRBV3-1 (or the pseudogene TRBV3-2) and TRBJ1-4; 11 bases are shared with TRBD1. CDR1 and CDR2 (germline): LGHDT, YNNKEL (reference sequence). V lost 5 bases to trimming and J lost 7 bases; unmatched junction nucleotides: 6. This CDR3 spans 15 amino acids. CDR3 loop: CASSSTGTGGEKLFF. In DNA, the CDR3 is TGTGCCAGCAGCTCAACCGGGACAGGGGGTGAAAAACTGTTTTTT.

This CDR3 is CATSDSPGLLDNEQFF. For the CDR3, the DNA is TGTGCCACCAGTGACTCTCCGGGACTACTAGACAATGAGCAGTTCTTC. The rearrangement links TRBV24-1 to TRBJ2-1, with 7 bases lining up with TRBD2. CDR1 is KGHDR and CDR2 is SFDVKD in the germline V gene. This CDR3 has 16 amino acids. V shed 4 bases and J 5 bases; nucleotides not matched to a gene: 10.

The chain carries TRBV19 and TRBJ1-1; maybe TRBD1 (5 bases). Germline V gene data show CDR1 as LNHDA and CDR2 as SQIVND (reference sequence). This CDR3 spans 15 amino acids. Trimming cost V 5 bases and J 4 bases, with 17 bases left between them. The CDR3 protein is CASSGWPSGGTEAFF. The DNA for the CDR3 is TGTGCCAGTAGTGGGTGGCCTTCCGGGGGCACTGAAGCTTTCTTT.

The chain carries TRBV24-1 and TRBJ2-5, with D perhaps matching TRBD2 (5 bases). V dropped 6 bases and J dropped 1 base, with 11 bases sitting between them. Germline CDR1 is KGHDR and CDR2 is SFDVKD. The CDR3 runs 14 residues. CDR3 coding DNA: TGTGCCACCAGTCACTCGGGATCCCAAGAGACCCAGTACTTC. Its protein is CATSHSGSQETQYF.

The chain has TRBV2 and TRBJ2-5, with a possible D match to TRBD1 (5 bases). V was trimmed by 4 bases and J by 2 bases, leaving 14 bases between them. Looked up from germline, CDR1 is SNHLY and CDR2 is FYNNEI. This CDR3 contains 15 residues. Here the CDR3 DNA reads TGTGCCAGCAGTGGCTTTGGGGCAGAACAAGAGACCCAGTACTTC. Translation gives CASSGFGAEQETQYF.

The rearrangement joins TRBV10-3 to TRBJ2-1; TRBD1 aligns across 9 bases. Looked up from germline, CDR1 is ENHRY and CDR2 is SYGVKD. The CDR3 spans 18 residues. The ends lost 0 bases at V and 2 bases at J; junction bases unmatched: 8. CDR3 sequence: CAISESVSGQGPYNEQFF. The CDR3 bases are TGTGCCATCAGTGAGTCGGTTTCGGGACAGGGTCCCTACAATGAGCAGTTCTTC.

This sequence joins TRBV3-1 (or the pseudogene TRBV3-2) and TRBJ1-3; D ambiguous. V lost 4 bases and J 2 bases, leaving 6 bases between the germline ends. From germline, CDR1 is LGHDT and CDR2 YNNKEL (reference sequence). The CDR3 loop spans 13 amino acids. CDR3 amino acids: CASSLGAGNTIYF. The CDR3 nucleotides are TGTGCCAGCAGCCTCGGGGCTGGAAACACCATATATTTT.

The rearrangement uses TRBV18 and TRBJ1-4; D is perhaps TRBD1 (6 bases). CDR1 is KGHSH, CDR2 LQKENI, per germline. This CDR3 is built from 14 residues. Trimming cost V 3 bases and J 3 bases, with 8 bases left between them. CDR3 nucleotide sequence: TGTGCCAGCTCACCCGGACAGCCTAATGAAAAACTGTTTTTT. Protein product: CASSPGQPNEKLFF.

The chain joins TRBV5-8 to TRBJ2-1; tentatively, D is TRBD1 (6 bases). V lost 0 bases and J 3 bases, leaving 7 bases between the germline ends. Germline CDR1 and CDR2: SGHTS and YDEGEE. The CDR3 is 14 amino acids. DNA for the CDR3: TGTGCCAGCAGCTTGGGACAGGTCTACAATGAGCAGTTCTTC. The encoded protein is CASSLGQVYNEQFF.

This rearrangement joins TRBV6-5 to TRBJ2-7, with D possibly matching TRBD1 (6 bases). The germline V and J ends were trimmed by 6 bases and 3 bases, with 18 bases remaining between them. The CDR3 is 15 amino acids. Germline-derived CDR1 and CDR2 are MNHEY and SVGAGI. CDR3 amino acids: CASRWYRVGYYEQYF. CDR3 DNA: TGTGCCAGCAGATGGTACAGGGTGGGATACTACGAGCAGTACTTC.

The chain employs TRBV7-2 and TRBJ1-2; TRBD1 matches at 10 bases. Germline values: CDR1 SGHTA, CDR2 FQGNSA. Trimming removed 4 bases from V and 7 bases from J; junction bases left unmatched: 3. The CDR3 runs 13 residues. In DNA, the CDR3 is TGTGCCAGCAGCTCCCGGGACAGGGGTGGCTACACCTTC. As protein: CASSSRDRGGYTF.

V gene TRBV7-6 combines with J gene TRBJ2-5; D is possibly TRBD2 (5 bases). There are 16 residues in the CDR3. V was pared by 1 base and J by 1 base, with 13 bases between. Looked up from germline, CDR1 is SGHVS and CDR2 is FNYEAQ. The CDR3 DNA is TGTGCCAGCAGCTTAGGATCTAGCACATCCCAAGAGACCCAGTACTTC. It encodes CASSLGSSTSQETQYF.

This chain joins TRBV27 and TRBJ2-1; weak D call: TRBD2 (7 bases). The V gene's germline CDR1 is MNHEY and CDR2 SMNVEV (reference sequence). The CDR3 runs 15 residues. Trimming pared 5 bases from V and 5 bases from J, leaving 16 bases between. For the CDR3, the DNA is TGTGCCAGCAGTGTGGGGGGGCCGGTGAACAATGAGCAGTTCTTC. This sequence encodes CASSVGGPVNNEQFF.

As DNA, the CDR3 is TGTGCCAGCAGCATCGGTGGATCGGGGGAGACCCAGTACTTC. As protein: CASSIGGSGETQYF. This sequence joins TRBV5-8 and TRBJ2-5, with TRBD2 as a possible D gene (5 bases). The V gene lost 4 bases and the J gene lost 5 bases, with 15 bases spanning the gap. The CDR3 extends over 14 amino acids. In germline, CDR1 is SGHTS, CDR2 YDEGEE.

V is TRBV19 and J is TRBJ2-1; D possibly corresponds to TRBD2 (5 bases). The V end lost 6 bases, the J end lost 8 bases, and 8 bases lay between the germline ends. The germline gives CDR1 LNHDA, CDR2 SQIVND (reference sequence). The CDR3 is made up of 11 amino acids. The CDR3 loop reads CASRTGYEQFF. CDR3 DNA sequence: TGTGCCAGTAGGACGGGGTATGAGCAGTTCTTC.

The chain joins TRBV2 to TRBJ1-1; no clear D gene. Germline assignment: CDR1 SNHLY and CDR2 FYNNEI. This CDR3 has 15 residues. The V end was cut by 4 bases, the J end by 3 bases, with 15 bases between. The CDR3 DNA reads TGTGCCAGCAGTGTGGGAGGGAAGAGTGACACTGAAGCTTTCTTT. Its protein product is CASSVGGKSDTEAFF.